The text below deals with one TCR beta chain. The antigen remains undetermined. This entry is derived from a study of cytomegalovirus exposure and HLA in healthy donors. Overall study results and limits: Later, TCR association rates were found to vary by HLA locus, highest for DRB1 and lowest for HLA-C.

Germline-derived CDR1 and CDR2 are SGDLS and YYNGEE. Trimming stripped 0 bases from V and 0 bases from J, with 7 bases between. The CDR3 runs 14 residues. PCR primers comprised 60 Vbeta and 13 Jbeta primers. The protocol was immunoSEQ multiplex PCR, while the TCRdb copy is restricted to in-frame clones and leaves out a portion. The sample yields under 200,000 clones, 75% seen once. The chain has TRBV9 and TRBJ2-7; no clear D. The sequenced sample was PBMCs. This TCR was sampled from a woman in her forties in good health and CMV-seropositive. CDR3 nucleotide sequence: TGTGCCAGCAGCGTAGGTCCCGTCTCCTACGAGCAGTACTTC. Encoded protein: CASSVGPVSYEQYF.